This passage covers 31 T cell receptor beta chains from one sample sequenced in a study of regulatory T cells in long-lasting Graves disease. Time point specified: persistent/refractory GD, antithyroid drugs over 5 years with positive TRAb. There was RNA extracted from PBMCs, and the TCR library was made from it. To make TCR beta libraries, researchers used iRepertoire HTBI primers and Arm-PCR of CDR3 regions. One entry per CDR3 protein results from TCRdb running MiXCR on the multiplex PCR reads. In the table there are roughly 700,000 distinct CDR3 sequences, 25% to 35% of which are singletons. Specimen: peripheral blood mononuclear cells (PBMCs), collected when the disease was refractory, from a patient treated with antithyroid drugs. The receptors here all came from a female donor with Graves disease.

This chain joins TRBV25-1 and TRBJ2-5; TRBD1 is a possible D gene (6 bases). With 2 bases removed from V and 5 bases from J, the gap between germline ends came to 21 bases. In germline, CDR1 is MGHDK, CDR2 SYGVNS. This CDR3 has 17 residues. This CDR3 is CASSEQGWTEQGETQYF. CDR3 DNA: TGTGCCAGCAGTGAACAGGGGTGGACGGAGCAAGGGGAGACCCAGTACTTC.

This chain connects TRBV29-1 to TRBJ2-2; TRBD1 or TRBD2 may be the D gene (5 bases each). V was trimmed by 7 bases and J by 2 bases, leaving 14 bases between them. Germline loops: CDR1 SQVTM, CDR2 ANQGSEA. This CDR3 spans 14 amino acids. CDR3 sequence: CSAGTDPNTGELFF. CDR3 nucleotide sequence: TGCAGCGCTGGGACCGATCCTAACACCGGGGAGCTGTTTTTT.

The chain joins TRBV19 to TRBJ1-1; D is uncertain. The ends were cut back, 7 bases at V and 0 bases at J, with 12 bases in the middle. The CDR3 runs 14 residues. The germline CDR1 and CDR2 sequences are LNHDA and SQIVND (reference sequence). The CDR3 nucleotides are TGTGCCAGTAACTACGGGCAGCTGAACACTGAAGCTTTCTTT. As protein: CASNYGQLNTEAFF.

In this sample, this clonotype turned up a few times. The CDR3 coding sequence is TGTGCCACCAGCAGAGATTTTACGAACACTGAAGCTTTCTTT. Its protein is CATSRDFTNTEAFF. The genes are TRBV15 and TRBJ1-1, with D unclear. The CDR3 totals 14 residues. Trimming removed 0 bases from V and 1 base from J, with 6 bases in between. Germline V gene sequence: CDR1 LNHNV, CDR2 YYDKDF (reference sequence).

CDR3 residues: CASSKTLTVGGYTF. In DNA, the CDR3 is TGTGCCAGCAGTAAGACACTCACTGTCGGTGGCTACACCTTC. V usage is TRBV25-1 and J usage is TRBJ1-2; D not resolved. The CDR3 runs 14 residues. Germline lookup yields CDR1 MGHDK and CDR2 SYGVNS. V gave up 5 bases and J gave up 7 bases, with 17 bases separating them.

The chain has TRBV7-3 and TRBJ1-1; 8 bases align to TRBD1. Trimming removed 5 bases from V and 7 bases from J; junction bases left unmatched: 9. Per the germline V gene, CDR1 is SGHTA and CDR2 is FQGTGA. This CDR3 is built from 14 residues. The CDR3 coding sequence is TGTGCCAGCAGCCCCACAGGGGGGAACGTTGAAGCTTTCTTT. Protein product: CASSPTGGNVEAFF.

This clonotype has just a few counts. V is TRBV12-3 or TRBV12-4 and J is TRBJ2-6, with D perhaps matching TRBD1 (6 bases). V was pared by 3 bases and J by 0 bases, with 21 bases between. The CDR3 covers 20 residues. CDR3 protein: CASSFFLAGQSLSGANVLTF. The CDR3 bases are TGTGCCAGCAGTTTTTTCTTGGCCGGACAGTCACTCTCTGGGGCCAACGTCCTGACTTTC.

The V and J genes are TRBV5-1 and TRBJ2-7; tentatively, D is TRBD2 (6 bases). The CDR3 runs 17 residues. V was cut by 0 bases and J by 3 bases, with 19 bases left in between. CDR1 is SGHRS, CDR2 YFSETQ, per germline. CDR3 coding DNA: TGCGCCAGCAGCTTGGAACCCGCGGGACGCTTTAACTACGAGCAGTACTTC. This sequence encodes CASSLEPAGRFNYEQYF.

The chain links TRBV20-1 to TRBJ1-6; D is unclear. V gave up 3 bases and J gave up 6 bases, with 12 bases separating them. The CDR3 is made up of 14 amino acids. Germline V gene sequence: CDR1 DFQATT, CDR2 SNEGSKA (reference sequence). The CDR3 nucleotides read TGCAGTGCTAGGTCCACGGGCAGTAATTCACCCCTCCACTTT. As protein: CSARSTGSNSPLHF.

This clonotype has more than one count but fewer than ten. The chain employs TRBV5-1 and TRBJ1-2; D perhaps matches TRBD1 (5 bases). With 4 bases removed from V and 4 bases from J, the gap between germline ends came to 17 bases. The CDR3 has 15 residues. Germline V lookup: CDR1 SGHRS, CDR2 YFSETQ. As DNA, the CDR3 is TGCGCCAGCAGCGGGGGACCGACAAGGGCCTATGGCTACACCTTC. Translating it yields CASSGGPTRAYGYTF.

The gene calls are TRBV4-1 and TRBJ1-2; the match to TRBD1 covers 7 bases. Germline CDR1 MGHRA, CDR2 YSYEKL. The CDR3 length is 17 residues. Losses at the gene ends were 3 bases for V and 1 base for J; bases not matched to a gene: 11. The CDR3 loop reads CASSQTVRQGGNYGYTF. The CDR3 coding sequence is TGCGCCAGCAGCCAGACGGTGAGACAGGGTGGTAACTATGGCTACACCTTC.

At least ten counts were recorded for this clonotype. The chain is built from TRBV11-3 and TRBJ2-2; D is tentatively TRBD1 or TRBD2 (5 bases each). The CDR3 extends over 13 amino acids. CDR1 is SGHNT and CDR2 is YENEEA in the germline V gene. V gave up 6 bases and J gave up 4 bases, with 9 bases separating them. The CDR3 sequence is CASSPGRTGELFF. The CDR3 nucleotides read TGTGCCAGCAGTCCGGGGCGCACCGGGGAGCTGTTTTTT.

CDR3: CASSHIAESSYEQYF. CDR3 sequence (DNA): TGCGCCAGCAGCCACATAGCGGAATCCTCCTACGAGCAGTACTTC. The chain couples TRBV4-1 to TRBJ2-7; tentatively, D is TRBD2 (6 bases). The germline gives CDR1 MGHRA, CDR2 YSYEKL. The CDR3 is made up of 15 amino acids. Trimming took 3 bases from V and 0 from J, leaving 12 bases between them.

This clonotype was counted between two and nine times. The V gene is TRBV6-5, the J gene TRBJ1-2; tentative D call: TRBD1 (5 bases). The CDR3 is 14 residues long. CDR1 and CDR2 from the germline V gene are MNHEY and SVGAGI. V shed 2 bases and J shed 8 bases, with 15 bases lying between them. This chain's CDR3 is CASSYPRGGGGYTF. The CDR3 region has the DNA TGTGCCAGCAGTTACCCTAGGGGAGGTGGCGGCTACACCTTC.

The chain recombines TRBV19 with TRBJ2-2; the D is unclear. The CDR3 length is 12 residues. The V gene's germline CDR1 is LNHDA and CDR2 SQIVND (reference sequence). V lost 10 bases and J 5 bases, leaving 11 bases between the germline ends. DNA of the CDR3: TGTGCCACACGCGGCCCTACCGGGGAGCTGTTTTTT. Protein product: CATRGPTGELFF.

The sample holds many counts of this clonotype. The chain joins TRBV28 to TRBJ1-2; tentative D call: TRBD1 (6 bases). The germline gives CDR1 MDHEN, CDR2 SYDVKM. V lost 2 bases and J 4 bases, leaving 14 bases between the germline ends. The CDR3 has 15 amino acids. DNA of the CDR3: TGTGCCAGCAGTTTAACAGGGTTGATTGGCTATGGCTACACCTTC. Protein sequence: CASSLTGLIGYGYTF.

In this sample, this clonotype turned up a few times. The chain combines TRBV12-3 or TRBV12-4 with TRBJ2-7, with D tentatively TRBD1 (6 bases). The CDR3 covers 13 residues. Trimming took 4 bases from V and 3 from J, leaving 10 bases between them. CDR3 in amino acids: CASSWDIYYEQYF. The CDR3 DNA follows: TGTGCCAGCAGTTGGGACATATACTACGAGCAGTACTTC.

The rearrangement joins TRBV6-2 or TRBV6-3 to TRBJ2-4, with D perhaps matching TRBD2 (5 bases). This CDR3 has 13 amino acids. Germline CDR1 MNHEY, CDR2 SVGEGT. Trimming stripped 6 bases from V and 2 bases from J, with 8 bases between. The CDR3 loop reads CASRDLSKNIQYF. The CDR3 DNA reads TGTGCCAGCAGGGACTTGTCCAAAAACATTCAGTACTTC.

This clonotype has a handful of counts. The V and J genes are TRBV12-3 or TRBV12-4 and TRBJ2-5; TRBD2 is a possible D gene (6 bases). V was pared by 6 bases and J by 7 bases, with 15 bases between. The CDR3 contains 13 residues. The CDR3 DNA is TGTGCCAGCAGCCAAACTAGCTTCGGGACCCAGTACTTC. Amino acids: CASSQTSFGTQYF.

This rearrangement joins TRBV20-1 to TRBJ2-7; 9 nucleotides align to TRBD2. CDR1 and CDR2 (germline): DFQATT, SNEGSKA (reference sequence). The CDR3 runs to 16 residues. The J segment lost 1 base and the V segment lost 6 bases, leaving 13 bases of the junction unmatched. CDR3 in amino acids: CSAGAGGRAKSYEQYF. CDR3 coding DNA: TGCAGTGCCGGAGCGGGCGGGAGGGCAAAGTCCTACGAGCAGTACTTC.

In its sample, this clonotype was seen many times. No DNA is shown, since the ends of the CDR3 on it are uncertain; the CDR3 is the one TCRdb lists. The chain combines TRBV5-1 with TRBJ1-2; the D call TRBD1 from the table was never checked on the DNA. Germline lookup yields CDR1 SGHRS and CDR2 YFSETQ. The CDR3 adds up to 16 amino acids, both ends counted. CDR3 residues: CASSFGPGRDTYGYTF.

The V call is TRBV5-1, the J call TRBJ2-2, with D tentatively TRBD1 (6 bases). Deletions cut 1 base from V and 4 bases from J, with 11 bases between. This CDR3 has 15 amino acids. Germline-derived CDR1 and CDR2 are SGHRS and YFSETQ. CDR3 protein: CASSLTGRSTGELFF. The CDR3 bases are TGCGCCAGCAGCTTGACAGGGCGTAGCACCGGGGAGCTGTTTTTT.

The chain is built from TRBV2 and TRBJ2-7; no firm D call. The CDR3 has 14 residues. The germline CDR1 and CDR2 sequences are SNHLY and FYNNEI. Trimming took off 5 bases at V and 7 bases at J, with 18 bases between the two ends. The CDR3 bases are TGTGCCAGCAGTCGGGCCGCTTTGAGTGGGGAGCAGTACTTC. Its protein product is CASSRAALSGEQYF.

The chain recombines TRBV30 with TRBJ1-2; D not resolved. The CDR3 extends over 14 amino acids. The germline V gene encodes CDR1 GTSNPN and CDR2 SVGIG (reference sequence). Trimming shortened V by 0 bases and J by 4 bases, and 12 bases separated the two germline ends. Written as DNA, the CDR3 is TGTGCCTGGAGTGTATTACCCCGAGTCTATGGCTACACCTTC. It is translated as CAWSVLPRVYGYTF.

The rearrangement joins TRBV7-2 to TRBJ2-2, with D hard to call. The CDR3 loop spans 13 amino acids. Trimming left V 5 bases short and J 7 bases short, with 11 bases between. In germline, CDR1 is SGHTA, CDR2 FQGNSA. DNA of the CDR3: TGTGCCAGCAGCCAGACCGGTCTCGGGGAGCTGTTTTTT. Its translation: CASSQTGLGELFF.

This clonotype was observed a handful of times. The V gene is TRBV6-1, the J gene TRBJ1-5; D is undetermined. Germline CDR1 MNHNS, CDR2 SASEGT. The CDR3 is made up of 18 amino acids. Trimming stripped 5 bases from V and 2 bases from J, with 22 bases between. The CDR3 DNA sequence: TGTGCCAGCAGTATTCCGCTCGATGCGGGTGCGGGCAATCAGCCCCAGCATTTT. This sequence encodes CASSIPLDAGAGNQPQHF.

This clonotype was detected a few times. The rearrangement joins TRBV7-9 to TRBJ2-7; 13 nucleotides align to TRBD2. The J segment lost 4 bases and the V segment lost 5 bases, leaving 5 bases of the junction unmatched. This CDR3 is built from 15 residues. CDR1 is SEHNR, CDR2 FQNEAQ, per germline (reference sequence). CDR3 loop: CASSPTSGRVYEQYF. The CDR3 nucleotides read TGTGCCAGCAGCCCAACTAGCGGGAGGGTATACGAGCAGTACTTC.

This clonotype occurred a few times. The V and J genes are TRBV19 and TRBJ1-2, with D unclear. CDR3 length: 14 residues. The germline V and J ends were trimmed by 3 bases and 5 bases, with 13 bases remaining between them. The germline CDR1 and CDR2 sequences are LNHDA and SQIVND (reference sequence). The CDR3 sequence: CASSIPVGAYGYTF. The CDR3, as DNA: TGTGCCAGTAGTATCCCCGTGGGAGCATATGGCTACACCTTC. The variable domain in full, completed from reference TRBV19 and TRBJ1-2, reads DGGITQSPKYLFRKEGQNVTLSCEQNLNHDAMYWYRQDPGQGLRLIYYSQIVNDFQKGDIAEGYSVSREKKESFPLTVTSAQKNPTAFYLCASSIPVGAYGYTFGSGTRLTVV.

This clonotype was detected a few times. The chain joins TRBV11-1 to TRBJ1-1, with D uncertain. The V end lost 1 base, the J end lost 11 bases, and 23 bases lay between the germline ends. Per germline, CDR1 SGHAT and CDR2 FQDESV (reference sequence). This CDR3 contains 16 residues. In nucleotides, the CDR3 is TGTGCCAGCAGCTTAGGACGGACGGGTCAGGAGAGGGTCGCTTTCTTT. Residues: CASSLGRTGQERVAFF.

Of note for this clonotype: A much larger clone lies a single base off, so this may be a read error. The chain carries TRBV6-1 and TRBJ2-5; D unclear. The CDR3 is 13 amino acids. Germline V lookup: CDR1 MNHNS, CDR2 SASEGT. CDR3 nucleotides: TGTGCCAGCAGTGAAGGCACCCAAGAGGCCCAGTACTTC. Its translation is CASSEGTQEAQYF.

The V and J genes are TRBV30 and TRBJ1-5; no clear D gene. Germline V CDR1 and CDR2: GTSNPN, SVGIG (reference sequence). The CDR3 loop spans 16 amino acids. Trimming removed 0 bases from V and 4 bases from J, with 16 bases in between. Here the CDR3 reads CAWSVLGQANNQPQHF. As DNA, the CDR3 is TGTGCCTGGAGTGTACTAGGGCAGGCAAATAATCAGCCCCAGCATTTT.